This T cell receptor (beta chain) was recovered during a study of cytomegalovirus exposure and HLA in healthy donors. In the study overall: Clustering assigned 70% to 90% of the roughly 430 genotyped donors to the Caucasian-associated ancestry cluster. Study results and limitations: Accurate HLA-A and HLA-B prediction from TCR beta sequences was reported for most subjects. Reports described diagnosis of cytomegalovirus status by the classifier as highly specific and sensitive. The study recorded around 160 TCR beta chains that were cytomegalovirus-associated.

The PCR made use of 60 Vbeta and 13 Jbeta primers. Sequencing used immunoSEQ multiplex PCR; TCRdb keeps in-frame clones, though not all of them. Among some 180,000 clones listed, 80% to 90% were seen once. The CDR3 spans 16 residues. V dropped 6 bases and J dropped 4; count of bases not matched to a gene: 9. Germline V gives CDR1 WNHNN, CDR2 SYGVQD (reference sequence). In regard to this clone: Its antigen remains unknown.

This clonotype originated in a girl aged 2-15 years in good health and CMV-seropositive. V and J are TRBV10-1 and TRBJ2-3; 11 positions match TRBD2. Sequencing was performed on PBMCs. DNA for the CDR3: TGCGCCAGCAGCGAGACTAGCGGGAATCTCGCAGATACGCAGTATTTT. Its translation: CASSETSGNLADTQYF.